This T cell receptor (beta chain) was found in a study of blood T cell repertoires in COVID-19. The germline CDR1 and CDR2 sequences are MNHNY and SVGAGI (reference sequence). The CDR3 consists of 16 residues. Trimming removed 8 bases from V and 0 bases from J; junction bases left unmatched: 6. Authors' data handling: How many nucleated cells were present was estimated from reference gene primer amplification. Some clones are missing from TCRdb's copy, which holds only in-frame ones; the method was immunoSEQ multiplex PCR. V, J and clone size reflect that table, while D and trimming were determined from the DNA. The repertoire has tens of thousands of clones, over 85% of them found once; the top ten carry roughly 1.5%.

The sample was peripheral blood. The TCR sequence derives from a man aged 45 to 65 with acute or convalescent COVID-19. The chain recombines TRBV6-6 with TRBJ1-5; 11 bases fit TRBD1. This CDR3 is CASWTGGLYSNQPQHF. The CDR3 DNA reads TGTGCCAGCTGGACAGGGGGCCTTTATAGCAATCAGCCCCAGCATTTT.